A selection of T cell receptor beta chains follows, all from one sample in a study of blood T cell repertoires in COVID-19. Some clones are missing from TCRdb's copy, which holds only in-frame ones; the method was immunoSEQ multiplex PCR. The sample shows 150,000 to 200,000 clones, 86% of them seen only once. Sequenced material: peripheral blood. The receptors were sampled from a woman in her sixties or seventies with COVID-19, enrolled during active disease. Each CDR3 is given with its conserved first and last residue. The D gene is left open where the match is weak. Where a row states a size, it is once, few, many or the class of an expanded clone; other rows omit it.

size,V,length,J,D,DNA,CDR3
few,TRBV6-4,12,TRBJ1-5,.,TGTGCCAGCAGCCAGGGTGGCCAGCCCCAGCATTTT,CASSQGGQPQHF
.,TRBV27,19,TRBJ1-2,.,TGTGCCAGCAGTTTTGTGTGGGGAGGGAGTGTTAGCCCGAACTATGGCTACACCTTC,CASSFVWGGSVSPNYGYTF
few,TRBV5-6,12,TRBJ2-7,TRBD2,TGTGCCAGCAGCTCGGGGGGGCACGAGCAGTACTTC,CASSSGGHEQYF
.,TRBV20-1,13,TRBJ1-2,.,TGCAGTGCTAGTAAGTCAGAAAACTATGGCTACACCTTC,CSASKSENYGYTF
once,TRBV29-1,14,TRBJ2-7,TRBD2,TGCAGCGTTGAGGGGCTAGCGGGAGGTTGGGAGCAGTACTTC,CSVEGLAGGWEQYF
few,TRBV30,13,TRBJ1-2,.,TGTGCCTGCCAACATGGACTCGGACATGGCTACACCTTC,CACQHGLGHGYTF
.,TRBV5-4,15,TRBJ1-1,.,TGTGCCAGTAGCCTGTCAGGGGTCGGGGACACTGAAGCTTTCTTT,CASSLSGVGDTEAFF
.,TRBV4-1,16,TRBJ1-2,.,TGCGCCAGCAGTCTTGACGCGGACGGGGGGGACTATGGCTACACCTTC,CASSLDADGGDYGYTF
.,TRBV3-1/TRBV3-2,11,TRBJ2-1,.,TGTGCCAGCGAGTACGCCAATGAGCAGTTCTTC,CASEYANEQFF
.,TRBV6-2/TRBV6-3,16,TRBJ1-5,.,TGTGCCAGCAGTAAGGGGTGGGTCGATAGCAATCAGCCCCAGCATTTT,CASSKGWVDSNQPQHF
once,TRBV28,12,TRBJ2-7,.,TGTGCCAGCAGTCTGCGGAAACGGGAGCAGTACTTC,CASSLRKREQYF
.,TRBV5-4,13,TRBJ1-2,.,TGTGCCAGCAGCCCGCGGGGACCAGCCTTCTACACCTTC,CASSPRGPAFYTF
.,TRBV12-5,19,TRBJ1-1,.,TGTGCTAGTGGTTTGGTACCAGACGGCAGGGGAGCGGGAAACACTGAAGCTTTCTTT,CASGLVPDGRGAGNTEAFF
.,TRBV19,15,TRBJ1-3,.,TGTGCCAGTAGGAGCGGGGGACGCTCTGGAAACACCATATATTTT,CASRSGGRSGNTIYF
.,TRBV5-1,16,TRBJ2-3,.,TGCGCCAGCAGCGGCGTCAGGGGAATGGGCACAGATACGCAGTATTTT,CASSGVRGMGTDTQYF
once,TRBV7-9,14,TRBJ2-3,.,TGTGCCAGCAGCTCCCTCCGAAATAGTGATACGCAGTATTTT,CASSSLRNSDTQYF
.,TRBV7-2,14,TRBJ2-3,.,TGTGCCAGCAGCTTAGCGGGAGTAACGAATACGCAGTATTTT,CASSLAGVTNTQYF
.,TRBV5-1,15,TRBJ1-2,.,TGCGCCAGCAGCTTGACAGGGTGGTCGGACTATGGCTACACCTTC,CASSLTGWSDYGYTF
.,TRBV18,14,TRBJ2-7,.,TGTGCCAGCTCACCCATAGGAGGGATGTACGAGCAGTACTTC,CASSPIGGMYEQYF
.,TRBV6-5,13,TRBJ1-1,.,TGTGCCAGCAGCTTGGCGGGGGGTTCTGAAGCTTTCTTT,CASSLAGGSEAFF